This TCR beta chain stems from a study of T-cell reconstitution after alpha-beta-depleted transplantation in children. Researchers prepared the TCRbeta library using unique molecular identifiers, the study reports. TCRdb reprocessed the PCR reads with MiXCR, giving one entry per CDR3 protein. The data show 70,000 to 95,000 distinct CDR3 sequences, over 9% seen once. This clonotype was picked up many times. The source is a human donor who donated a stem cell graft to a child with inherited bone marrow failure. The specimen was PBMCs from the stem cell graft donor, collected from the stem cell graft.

CDR3: CASSPTGFVYGYTF. In DNA form, the CDR3 reads TGTGCCAGCAGCCCCACAGGGTTCGTCTATGGCTACACCTTC. The V gene is TRBV7-2, the J gene TRBJ1-2; D possibly corresponds to TRBD1 (6 bases). Trimming took off 5 bases at V and 4 bases at J, with 14 bases between the two ends. The CDR3 has 14 residues. Germline V gene data show CDR1 as SGHTA and CDR2 as FQGNSA.